A single sample is the source of the 3 T cell receptor beta chains below, sequenced in a study of blood T cell repertoires in COVID-19. Libraries were prepared by immunoSEQ multiplex PCR; TCRdb keeps only in-frame clonotypes and omits some of them. The sample has 120,000 or so clones; more than 65% are singletons. The material sequenced was peripheral blood. The receptors were gathered from a human donor in a cohort sampled during active COVID-19.

The chain combines TRBV3-1 (or the pseudogene TRBV3-2) with TRBJ2-2, with D perhaps TRBD1 (6 bases). The V gene lost 3 bases and the J gene lost 8 bases, with 13 bases spanning the gap. CDR1 is LGHDT and CDR2 is YNNKEL in the germline V gene (reference sequence). The CDR3 is made up of 14 amino acids. The CDR3 region is CASSQQGSRGELFF. CDR3 bases: TGTGCCAGCAGCCAGCAGGGGTCCAGGGGGGAGCTGTTTTTT.

The genes are TRBV7-9 and TRBJ1-1; D gene unclear. V lost 3 bases, J lost 3 bases, and 14 bases lay in between. Germline V gene data show CDR1 as SEHNR and CDR2 as FQNEAQ (reference sequence). This CDR3 has 15 amino acids. As DNA, the CDR3 is TGTGCCAGCAGCTTTACGGAGGAAGCGGACACTGAAGCTTTCTTT. It translates to CASSFTEEADTEAFF. The full variable domain, with the rest looked up from reference TRBV7-9 and TRBJ1-1, is DTGVSQNPRHKITKRGQNVTFRCDPISEHNRLYWYRQTLGQGPEFLTYFQNEAQLEKSRLLSDRFSAERPKGSFSTLEIQRTEQGDSAMYLCASSFTEEADTEAFFGQGTRLTVV.

The chain links TRBV4-3 to TRBJ1-6; the D gene is possibly TRBD1 (5 bases). Trimming left V 1 base short and J 7 bases short, with 14 bases between. In germline, CDR1 is LGHNA, CDR2 YSLEER. CDR3 length equals 16 residues. The CDR3 coding sequence is TGCGCCAGCAGCCAAGCCCACAGGATGGGCAATTCACCCCTCCACTTT. It is translated as CASSQAHRMGNSPLHF.